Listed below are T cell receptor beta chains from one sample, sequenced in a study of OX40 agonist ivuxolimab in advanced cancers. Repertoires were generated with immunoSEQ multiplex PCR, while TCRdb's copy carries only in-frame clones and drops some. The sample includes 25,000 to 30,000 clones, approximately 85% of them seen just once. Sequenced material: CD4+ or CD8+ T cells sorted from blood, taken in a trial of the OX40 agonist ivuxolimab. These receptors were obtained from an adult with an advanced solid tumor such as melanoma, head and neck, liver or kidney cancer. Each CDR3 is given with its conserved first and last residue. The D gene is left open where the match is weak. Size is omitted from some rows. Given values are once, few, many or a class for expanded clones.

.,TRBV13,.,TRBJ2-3,TGTGCCAGCAGCTTAGCCGATACGCAGTATTTT,CASSLADTQYF
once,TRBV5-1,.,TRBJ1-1,TGCGCCAGCAGCTTACTACAGGCCCCGAACACTGAAGCTTTCTTT,CASSLLQAPNTEAFF
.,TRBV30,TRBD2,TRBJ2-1,TGTGCCTGGAGTCCAGGGACTAGCGACTACAATGAGCAGTTCTTC,CAWSPGTSDYNEQFF
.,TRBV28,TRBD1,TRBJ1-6,TGTGCCAGCAGCATTCGACAGGGTGGGAATTCACCCCTCCACTTT,CASSIRQGGNSPLHF
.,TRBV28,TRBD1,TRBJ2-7,TGTGCCAGCAGTTTGACGGGACAGCAAATATCCTACGAGCAGTACTTC,CASSLTGQQISYEQYF
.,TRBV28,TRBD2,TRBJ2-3,TGTGCCAGCAGGCGGACTAGCGGGAGGACAGATACGCAGTATTTT,CASRRTSGRTDTQYF
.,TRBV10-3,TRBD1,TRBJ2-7,TGTGCCATCAGTGAGACCCCAGGGGACAGCTCCTACGAGCAGTACTTC,CAISETPGDSSYEQYF
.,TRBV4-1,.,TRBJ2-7,TGCGCCAGCAGCCAAGGTCCGGGAGTGGGCGAGCAGTACTTC,CASSQGPGVGEQYF
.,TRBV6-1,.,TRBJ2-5,TGTGCCAGCAGTGAAGCGTTTGGGAGCGGGGAGACCCAGTACTTC,CASSEAFGSGETQYF
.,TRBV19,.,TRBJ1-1,TGTGCCAGTAGTGCCGATCAATTAAGGGCCCTTGGGCTCCCTGAAGCTTTCTTT,CASSADQLRALGLPEAFF
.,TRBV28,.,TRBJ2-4,TGTGCCAGCAGTTTATTAGCCAAAAACATTCAGTACTTC,CASSLLAKNIQYF
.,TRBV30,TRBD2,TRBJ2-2,TGTGCCTGGAGCGTCCTACGGGGACTAGCTGACACCGGGGAGCTGTTTTTT,CAWSVLRGLADTGELFF
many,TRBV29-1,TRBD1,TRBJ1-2,TGCAGCGTTGTCAACAGGGGGCTCAGTGGCTACACCTTC,CSVVNRGLSGYTF
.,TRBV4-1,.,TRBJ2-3,TGCGCCAGCAGCCCACGACTCGCTAGCAAAGGCACAGATACGCAGTATTTT,CASSPRLASKGTDTQYF
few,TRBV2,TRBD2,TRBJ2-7,TGTGCCAGCATAGCGGGCCCCTACGAGCAGTACTTC,CASIAGPYEQYF
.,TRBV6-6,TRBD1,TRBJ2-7,TGTGCCAGCAGTTTGGGACGGGGACAGGGAGCCTACGAGCAGTACTTC,CASSLGRGQGAYEQYF
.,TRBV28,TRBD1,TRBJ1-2,TGTGCCAGCAGTTTGGACAGGGGGCCTTTGGGCTATGGCTACACCTTC,CASSLDRGPLGYGYTF
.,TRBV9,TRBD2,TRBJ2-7,TGTGCCAGCAGCACGACTAGCGGGAGGGCGTACGAGCAGTACTTC,CASSTTSGRAYEQYF
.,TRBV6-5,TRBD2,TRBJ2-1,TGTGCCAGCAGTTACGGAGCGGGGGGGCGTAGTGAGCAGTTCTTC,CASSYGAGGRSEQFF
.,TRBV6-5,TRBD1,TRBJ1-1,TGTGCCAGCAGTTACCGCGGGACAGGGGTGGTTTTCTTT,CASSYRGTGVVFF
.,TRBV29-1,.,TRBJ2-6,TGCAGCGTCGGACAGGCCCTCGGGGGATGGGCCAACGTCCTGACTTTC,CSVGQALGGWANVLTF
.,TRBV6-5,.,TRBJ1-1,TGTGCCAGCACCATAAGCCCCGGGGTGAACACTGAAGCTTTCTTT,CASTISPGVNTEAFF
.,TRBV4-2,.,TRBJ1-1,TGTGCCAGCAGCCAAGATGTGGGGAACACTGAAGCTTTCTTT,CASSQDVGNTEAFF
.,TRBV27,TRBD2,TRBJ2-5,TGTGCCAGCAGTTTAGGGAGCGGGGATCAAGAGACCCAGTACTTC,CASSLGSGDQETQYF
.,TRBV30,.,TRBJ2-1,TGTGCCTGGAGCCCAGGGGACAATGAGCAGTTCTTC,CAWSPGDNEQFF
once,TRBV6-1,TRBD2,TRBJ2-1,TGTGCCAGCATTGGGAGCGGGAGGGTCCCTCTTGAGCAGTTCTTC,CASIGSGRVPLEQFF
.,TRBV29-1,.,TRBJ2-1,TGCAGCGTTGCTGACAGTTACAATGAGCAGTTCTTC,CSVADSYNEQFF
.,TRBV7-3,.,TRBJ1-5,TGTGCCAGAAGCTTAGCGGTAAGGGATGAGAAGGGCAATCAGCCCCAGCATTTT,CARSLAVRDEKGNQPQHF
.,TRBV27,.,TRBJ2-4,TGTGCCAGCAGTGCCAGTCTAGCCAAAAACATTCAGTACTTC,CASSASLAKNIQYF
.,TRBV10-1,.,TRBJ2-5,TGCGCCAGCAGGGTCGGGAACAGGGAAGAGACCCAGTACTTC,CASRVGNREETQYF
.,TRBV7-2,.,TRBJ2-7,TGTGCCAGCAGCTTGTTGGACTCCTCCTACGAGCAGTACTTC,CASSLLDSSYEQYF
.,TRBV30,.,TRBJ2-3,TGTGCCTGGAGTCATCCAGGCGGGAGCACAGATACGCAGTATTTT,CAWSHPGGSTDTQYF
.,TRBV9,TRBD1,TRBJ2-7,TGCGCCCGCAGCGTAGCGGGGGACCGCGGGACAGGGGGGTACGAGCAGTACTTC,CARSVAGDRGTGGYEQYF
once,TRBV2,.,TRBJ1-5,TGTGCCAGCAGTGAAGCGGCAGGACCAAGCAATCAGCCCCAGCATTTT,CASSEAAGPSNQPQHF
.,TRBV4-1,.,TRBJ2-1,TGCGCCAGCAGCCAAGAACCGGGACACTCCTACAATGAGCAGTTCTTC,CASSQEPGHSYNEQFF
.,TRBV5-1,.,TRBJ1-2,TGCGCCAGCAGCTTGGCCCCTAACTATGGCTACACCTTC,CASSLAPNYGYTF
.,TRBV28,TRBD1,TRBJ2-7,TGTGCCAGCAGTCCGACCGGGACAGGGGTCGAGCAGTACTTC,CASSPTGTGVEQYF
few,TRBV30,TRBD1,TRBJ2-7,TGTGCCGGAAACCGGGACAGGGCTTACGAGCAGTACTTC,CAGNRDRAYEQYF
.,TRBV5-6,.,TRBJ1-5,TGTGCCAGCAGCTTGTGGCGGGAAAGGGTAAATCAGCCCCAGCATTTT,CASSLWRERVNQPQHF
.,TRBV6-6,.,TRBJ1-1,TGTGCCAGCAGTTACGGGGGGATTGGGACTGAAGCTTTCTTT,CASSYGGIGTEAFF
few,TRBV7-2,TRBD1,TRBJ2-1,TGTGCCAGCAGCTTAGGGACAGGGGGGCCCAATGAGCAGTTCTTC,CASSLGTGGPNEQFF